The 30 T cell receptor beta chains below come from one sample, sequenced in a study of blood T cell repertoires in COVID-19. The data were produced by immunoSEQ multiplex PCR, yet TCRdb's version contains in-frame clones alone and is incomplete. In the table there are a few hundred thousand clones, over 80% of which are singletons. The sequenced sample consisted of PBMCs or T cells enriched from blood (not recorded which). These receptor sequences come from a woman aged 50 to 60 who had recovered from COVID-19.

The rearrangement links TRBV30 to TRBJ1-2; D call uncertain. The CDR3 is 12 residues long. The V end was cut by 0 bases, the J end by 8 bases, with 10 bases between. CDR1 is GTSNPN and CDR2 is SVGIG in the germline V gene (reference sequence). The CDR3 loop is CAWSVGAGGYTF. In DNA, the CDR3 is TGTGCCTGGAGTGTCGGTGCGGGGGGCTACACCTTC.

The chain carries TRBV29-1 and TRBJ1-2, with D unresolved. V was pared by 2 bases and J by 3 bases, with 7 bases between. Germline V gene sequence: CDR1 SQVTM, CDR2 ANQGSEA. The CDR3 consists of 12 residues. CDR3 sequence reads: CSVERTHYGYTF. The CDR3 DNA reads TGCAGCGTTGAAAGAACACACTATGGCTACACCTTC.

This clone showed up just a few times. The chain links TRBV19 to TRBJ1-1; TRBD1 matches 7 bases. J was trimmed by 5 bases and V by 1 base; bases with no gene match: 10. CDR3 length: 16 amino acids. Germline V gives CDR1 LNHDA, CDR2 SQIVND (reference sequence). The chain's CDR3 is CASSIVGDRVRTEAFF. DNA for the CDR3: TGTGCCAGTAGTATAGTCGGTGACAGGGTAAGGACTGAAGCTTTCTTT.

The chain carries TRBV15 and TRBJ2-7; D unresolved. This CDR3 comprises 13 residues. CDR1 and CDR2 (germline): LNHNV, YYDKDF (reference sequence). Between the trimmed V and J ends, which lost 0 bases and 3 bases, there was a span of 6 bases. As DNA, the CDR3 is TGTGCCACCAGCAGAGACCATGTCTACGAGCAGTACTTC. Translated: CATSRDHVYEQYF.

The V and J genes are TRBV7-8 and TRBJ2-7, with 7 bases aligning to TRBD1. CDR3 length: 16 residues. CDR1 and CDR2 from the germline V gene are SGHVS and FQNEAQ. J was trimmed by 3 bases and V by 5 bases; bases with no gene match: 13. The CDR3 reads CASSRPTDRVNYEQYF. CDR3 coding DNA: TGTGCCAGCAGCCGACCCACCGACAGGGTAAACTACGAGCAGTACTTC.

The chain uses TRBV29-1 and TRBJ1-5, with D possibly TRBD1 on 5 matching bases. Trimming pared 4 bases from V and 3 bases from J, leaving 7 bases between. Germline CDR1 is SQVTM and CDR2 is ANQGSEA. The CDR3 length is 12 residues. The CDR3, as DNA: TGCAGCGTTGTGGACAACAATCAGCCCCAGCATTTT. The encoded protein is CSVVDNNQPQHF.

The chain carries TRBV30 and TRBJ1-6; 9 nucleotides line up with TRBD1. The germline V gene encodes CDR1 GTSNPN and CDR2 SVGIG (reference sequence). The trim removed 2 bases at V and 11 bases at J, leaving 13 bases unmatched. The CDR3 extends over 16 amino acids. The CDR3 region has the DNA TGTGCCTGGAGTAGATGGGACAGGGTACGACGCCCACCCCTCCACTTT. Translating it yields CAWSRWDRVRRPPLHF.

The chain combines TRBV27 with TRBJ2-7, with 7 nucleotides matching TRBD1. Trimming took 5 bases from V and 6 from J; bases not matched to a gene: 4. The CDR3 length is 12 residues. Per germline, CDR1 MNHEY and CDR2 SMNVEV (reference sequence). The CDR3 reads CASSRQGGEQYF. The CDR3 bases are TGTGCCAGCAGTCGACAGGGTGGCGAGCAGTACTTC.

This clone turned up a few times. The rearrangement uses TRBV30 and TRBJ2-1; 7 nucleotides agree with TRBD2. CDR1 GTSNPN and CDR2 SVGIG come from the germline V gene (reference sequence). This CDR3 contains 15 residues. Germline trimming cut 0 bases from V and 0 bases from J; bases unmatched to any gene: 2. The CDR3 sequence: CAWSVGGSSYNEQFF. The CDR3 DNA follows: TGTGCCTGGAGTGTAGGCGGGAGCTCCTACAATGAGCAGTTCTTC.

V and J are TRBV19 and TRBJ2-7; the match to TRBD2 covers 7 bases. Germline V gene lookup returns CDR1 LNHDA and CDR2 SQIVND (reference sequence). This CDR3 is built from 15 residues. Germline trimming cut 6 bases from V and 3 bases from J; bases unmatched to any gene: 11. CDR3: CASSPLAGEIYEQYF. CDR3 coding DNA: TGTGCCAGTAGCCCGCTCGCGGGAGAGATCTACGAGCAGTACTTC. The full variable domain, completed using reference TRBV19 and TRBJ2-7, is DGGITQSPKYLFRKEGQNVTLSCEQNLNHDAMYWYRQDPGQGLRLIYYSQIVNDFQKGDIAEGYSVSREKKESFPLTVTSAQKNPTAFYLCASSPLAGEIYEQYFGPGTRLTVT.

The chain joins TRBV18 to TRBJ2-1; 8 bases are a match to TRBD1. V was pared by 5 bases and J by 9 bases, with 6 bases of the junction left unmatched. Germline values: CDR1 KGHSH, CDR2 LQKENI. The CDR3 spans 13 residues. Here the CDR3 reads CASSSTGVAEQFF. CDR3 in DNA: TGTGCCAGCTCATCGACAGGGGTGGCTGAGCAGTTCTTC.

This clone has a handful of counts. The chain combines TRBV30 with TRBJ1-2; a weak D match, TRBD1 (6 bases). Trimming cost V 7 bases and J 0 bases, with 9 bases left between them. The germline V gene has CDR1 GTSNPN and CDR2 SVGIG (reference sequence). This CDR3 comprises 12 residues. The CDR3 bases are TGTGCCTTGGGGGCGGCTAACTATGGCTACACCTTC. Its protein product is CALGAANYGYTF.

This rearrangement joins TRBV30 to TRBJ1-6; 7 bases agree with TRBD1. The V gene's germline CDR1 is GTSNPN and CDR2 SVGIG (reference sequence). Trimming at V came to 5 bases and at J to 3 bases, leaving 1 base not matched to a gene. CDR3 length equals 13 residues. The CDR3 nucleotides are TGTGCCTGGGACAGGGACTATAATTCACCCCTCCACTTT. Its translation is CAWDRDYNSPLHF.

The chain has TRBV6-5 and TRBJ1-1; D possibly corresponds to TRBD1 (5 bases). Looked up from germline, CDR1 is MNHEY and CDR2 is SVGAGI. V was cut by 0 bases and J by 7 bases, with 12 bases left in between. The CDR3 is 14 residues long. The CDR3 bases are TGTGCCAGCAGTTACTCTGGAGGGGAACTTGAAGCTTTCTTT. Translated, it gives CASSYSGGELEAFF.

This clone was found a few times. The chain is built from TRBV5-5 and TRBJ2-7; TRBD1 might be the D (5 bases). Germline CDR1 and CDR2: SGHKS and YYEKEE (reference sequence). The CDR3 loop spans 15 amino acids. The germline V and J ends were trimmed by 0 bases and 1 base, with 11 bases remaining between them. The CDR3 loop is CASSLVQGASYEQYF. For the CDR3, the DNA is TGTGCCAGCAGCTTGGTGCAAGGGGCTTCCTACGAGCAGTACTTC.

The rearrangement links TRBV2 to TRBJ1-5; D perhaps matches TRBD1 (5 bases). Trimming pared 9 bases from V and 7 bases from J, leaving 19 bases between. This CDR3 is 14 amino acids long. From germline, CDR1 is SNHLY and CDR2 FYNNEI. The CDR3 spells CASGGMGVLQPQHF. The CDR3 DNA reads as TGTGCCAGTGGCGGGATGGGGGTATTGCAGCCCCAGCATTTT.

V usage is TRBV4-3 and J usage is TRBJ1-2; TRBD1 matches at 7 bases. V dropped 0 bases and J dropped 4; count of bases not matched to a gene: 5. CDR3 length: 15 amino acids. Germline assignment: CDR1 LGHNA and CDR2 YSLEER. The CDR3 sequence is CASSQDVSGGYGYTF. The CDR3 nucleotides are TGCGCCAGCAGCCAAGATGTATCAGGGGGCTATGGCTACACCTTC.

CDR3 coding DNA: TGTGCCAGCAGCGCAAGCCAAGATAGCAATCAGCCCCAGCATTTT. Translated: CASSASQDSNQPQHF. V and J are TRBV3-1 (or the pseudogene TRBV3-2) and TRBJ1-5; no clear D. CDR3 length equals 15 residues. The V gene lost 5 bases and the J gene lost 0 bases, with 11 bases spanning the gap. Germline assignment: CDR1 LGHDT and CDR2 YNNKEL (reference sequence).

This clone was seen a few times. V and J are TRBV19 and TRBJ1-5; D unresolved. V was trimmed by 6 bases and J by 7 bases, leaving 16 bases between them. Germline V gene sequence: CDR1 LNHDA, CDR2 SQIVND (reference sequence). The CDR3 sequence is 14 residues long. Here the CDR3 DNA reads TGTGCCAGTAGGGAGGAGACCCACACGCAGCCCCAGCATTTT. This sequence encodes CASREETHTQPQHF.

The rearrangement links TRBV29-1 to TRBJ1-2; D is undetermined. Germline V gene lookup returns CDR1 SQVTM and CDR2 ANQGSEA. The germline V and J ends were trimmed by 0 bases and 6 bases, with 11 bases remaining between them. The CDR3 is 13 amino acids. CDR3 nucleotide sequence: TGCAGCGTTGAAGATCCAACAGCTGATGGCTACACCTTC. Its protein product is CSVEDPTADGYTF.

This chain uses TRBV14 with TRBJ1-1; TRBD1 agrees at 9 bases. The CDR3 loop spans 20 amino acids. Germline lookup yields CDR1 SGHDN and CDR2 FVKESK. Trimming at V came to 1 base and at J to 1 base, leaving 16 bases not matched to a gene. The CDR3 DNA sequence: TGTGCCAGCAGCCAAGCTTCCGGGACAGGGATATGGGTAAGGAACACTGAAGCTTTCTTT. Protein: CASSQASGTGIWVRNTEAFF.

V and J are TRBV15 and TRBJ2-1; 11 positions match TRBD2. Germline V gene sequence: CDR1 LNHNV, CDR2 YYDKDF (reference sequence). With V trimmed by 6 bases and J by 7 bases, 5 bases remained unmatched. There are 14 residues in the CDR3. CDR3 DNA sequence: TGTGCCACCAGGGGGACTAGCGGTGTGAATGAGCAGTTCTTC. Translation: CATRGTSGVNEQFF.

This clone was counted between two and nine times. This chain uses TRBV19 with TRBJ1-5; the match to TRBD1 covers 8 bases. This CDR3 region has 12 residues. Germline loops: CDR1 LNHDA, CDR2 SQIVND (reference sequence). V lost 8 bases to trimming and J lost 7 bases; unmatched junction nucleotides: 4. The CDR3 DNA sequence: TGTGCCAGTGGGAACAGGGGGCAGCCCCAGCATTTT. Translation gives CASGNRGQPQHF.

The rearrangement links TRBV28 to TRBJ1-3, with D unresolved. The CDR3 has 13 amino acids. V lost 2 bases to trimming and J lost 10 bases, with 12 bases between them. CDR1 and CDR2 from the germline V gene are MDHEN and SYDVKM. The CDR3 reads CASSLIQQITIYF. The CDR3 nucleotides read TGTGCCAGCAGTTTAATACAGCAAATAACCATATATTTT.

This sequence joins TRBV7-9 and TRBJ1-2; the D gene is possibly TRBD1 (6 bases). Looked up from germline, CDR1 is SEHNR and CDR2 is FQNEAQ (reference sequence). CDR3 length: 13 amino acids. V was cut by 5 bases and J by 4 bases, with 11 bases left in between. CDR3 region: CASSPGTFYGYTF. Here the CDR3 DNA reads TGTGCCAGCAGCCCCGGGACATTCTATGGCTACACCTTC.

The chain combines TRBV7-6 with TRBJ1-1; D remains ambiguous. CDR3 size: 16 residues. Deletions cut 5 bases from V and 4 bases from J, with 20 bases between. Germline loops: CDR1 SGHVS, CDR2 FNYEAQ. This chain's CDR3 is CASSKTSGPGITEAFF. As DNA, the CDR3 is TGTGCCAGCAGCAAAACGTCCGGGCCGGGGATCACTGAAGCTTTCTTT.

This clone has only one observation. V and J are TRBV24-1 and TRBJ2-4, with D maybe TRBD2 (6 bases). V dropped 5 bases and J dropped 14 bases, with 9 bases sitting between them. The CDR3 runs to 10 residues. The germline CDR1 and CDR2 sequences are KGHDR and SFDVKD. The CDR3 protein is CATSGSGEYF. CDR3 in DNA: TGTGCCACCAGTGGCTCGGGAGAGTACTTC.

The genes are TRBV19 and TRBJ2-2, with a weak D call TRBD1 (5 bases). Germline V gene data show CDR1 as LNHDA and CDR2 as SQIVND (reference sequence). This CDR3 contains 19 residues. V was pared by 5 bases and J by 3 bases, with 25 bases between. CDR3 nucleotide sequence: TGTGCCAGTAGTCCCGGTATGTCCTCTCAGGGAATGGACACCGGGGAGCTGTTTTTT. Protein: CASSPGMSSQGMDTGELFF.

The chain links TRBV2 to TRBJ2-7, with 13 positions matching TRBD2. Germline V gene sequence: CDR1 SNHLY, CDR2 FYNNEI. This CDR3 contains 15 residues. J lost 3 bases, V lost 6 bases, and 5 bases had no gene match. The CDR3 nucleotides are TGTGCCAGCAGGGAAACTAGCGGGGGGGTCTACGAGCAGTACTTC. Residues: CASRETSGGVYEQYF.

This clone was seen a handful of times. CDR3 loop: CASSLITGAEAFF. The CDR3 DNA sequence: TGTGCCAGCAGCTTGATTACGGGAGCTGAAGCTTTCTTT. V is TRBV5-6 and J is TRBJ1-1; D not certain. The CDR3 runs 13 residues. CDR1 is SGHDT, CDR2 YYEEEE, per germline. V was pared by 1 base and J by 6 bases, with 10 bases between.